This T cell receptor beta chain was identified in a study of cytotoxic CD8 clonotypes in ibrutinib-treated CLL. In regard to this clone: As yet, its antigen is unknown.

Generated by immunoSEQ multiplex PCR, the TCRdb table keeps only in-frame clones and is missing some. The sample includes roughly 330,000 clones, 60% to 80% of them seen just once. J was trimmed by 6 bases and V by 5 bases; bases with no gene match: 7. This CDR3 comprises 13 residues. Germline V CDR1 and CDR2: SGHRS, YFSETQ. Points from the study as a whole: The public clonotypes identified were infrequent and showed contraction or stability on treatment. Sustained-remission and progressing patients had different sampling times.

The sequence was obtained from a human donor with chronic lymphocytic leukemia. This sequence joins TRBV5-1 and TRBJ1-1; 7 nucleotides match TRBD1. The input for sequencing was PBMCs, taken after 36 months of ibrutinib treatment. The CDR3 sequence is CASSSGTASEAFF. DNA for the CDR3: TGCGCCAGCAGTTCCGGGACAGCCTCTGAAGCTTTCTTT.